These 10 T cell receptor beta chains were sequenced from one sample in a study of blood T cell repertoires in COVID-19. Sequenced by immunoSEQ multiplex PCR; TCRdb stores in-frame clones only, minus some. The sample lists about 140,000 clones; about four fifths were seen once. Sequenced: peripheral blood. The source of these receptors is a human donor in a cohort sampled during active COVID-19.

This clone was seen a few times. The chain uses TRBV6-5 and TRBJ1-6; D unclear. The CDR3 has 13 amino acids. CDR1 MNHEY and CDR2 SVGAGI come from the germline V gene. Trimming took 2 bases from V and 8 from J, leaving 7 bases between them. CDR3 bases: TGTGCCAGCAGTTACGGTCGGTATTCACCCCTCCACTTT. Amino acids: CASSYGRYSPLHF.

V and J are TRBV5-4 and TRBJ2-4; 7 bases line up with TRBD1. V trimming: 3 bases; J trimming: 14 bases; junction bases outside the gene matches: 5. The CDR3 consists of 11 residues. CDR1 is SGHNT, CDR2 YYREEE, per germline (reference sequence). CDR3 amino acids: CASSWDSVEYF. The CDR3 bases are TGTGCCAGCAGCTGGGACAGCGTCGAGTACTTC.

The chain is built from TRBV15 and TRBJ1-5; no clear D gene. Germline CDR1 is LNHNV and CDR2 is YYDKDF (reference sequence). The CDR3 is 13 amino acids. The V gene lost 3 bases and the J gene lost 5 bases, with 8 bases spanning the gap. The CDR3 region is CATSRTYYQPQHF. DNA for the CDR3: TGTGCCACCAGCAGGACATATTATCAGCCCCAGCATTTT.

This sequence joins TRBV12-3 or TRBV12-4 and TRBJ2-1; D perhaps matches TRBD1 (6 bases). This CDR3 is built from 13 residues. Trimming took off 7 bases at V and 7 bases at J, with 14 bases between the two ends. The CDR3 loop is CASTPTGLNEQFF. Written as DNA, the CDR3 is TGTGCCAGCACTCCGACAGGTCTAAATGAGCAGTTCTTC.

The chain uses TRBV20-1 and TRBJ1-1; D unresolved. The CDR3 covers 15 residues. Trimming removed 3 bases from V and 0 bases from J, with 14 bases in between. The germline V gene encodes CDR1 DFQATT and CDR2 SNEGSKA (reference sequence). CDR3 sequence: CSASNSGKMNTEAFF. CDR3 nucleotide sequence: TGCAGTGCTAGTAATTCCGGTAAAATGAACACTGAAGCTTTCTTT.

J is TRBJ2-3 and V is TRBV5-4, with 13 bases that match TRBD2. The V segment lost 4 bases and the J segment 0 bases; nucleotides outside the gene matches: 8. CDR3 length: 18 residues. CDR1 and CDR2 (germline): SGHNT, YYREEE (reference sequence). CDR3 sequence (DNA): TGTGCCAGCAGCATTAAACTAGCGGGGGGGCGGAGCACAGATACGCAGTATTTT. Protein product: CASSIKLAGGRSTDTQYF.

The CDR3 coding sequence is TGTGCCAGCAGCTTGGGGGCAGAAATCCAAATATCTAACTATGGCTACACCTTC. Its protein is CASSLGAEIQISNYGYTF. This chain joins TRBV5-8 and TRBJ1-2; no definite D call. The ends were cut back, 0 bases at V and 0 bases at J, with 18 bases in the middle. The CDR3 contains 18 residues. Germline lookup yields CDR1 SGHTS and CDR2 YDEGEE.

The gene calls are TRBV28 and TRBJ1-2, with D possibly matching TRBD1 (5 bases). Germline CDR1 and CDR2: MDHEN and SYDVKM. The CDR3 spans 19 residues. Trimming shortened V by 7 bases and J by 8 bases, and 35 bases separated the two germline ends. The CDR3 region is CASTRLKPSSLEGRGGYTF. CDR3 DNA sequence: TGTGCCAGCACGAGACTAAAACCAAGCAGTTTGGAGGGGCGAGGAGGCTACACCTTC.

This clone was seen a handful of times. The chain couples TRBV4-2 to TRBJ1-6; 10 positions match TRBD1. Germline V CDR1 and CDR2: LGHNA, YNFKEQ. CDR3 length: 18 residues. The trim removed 0 bases at V and 6 bases at J, leaving 8 bases unmatched. The CDR3 DNA reads as TGTGCCAGCAGCCAAGATAGAGCCGGGACAGGGGCTAATTCACCCCTCCACTTT. Translation gives CASSQDRAGTGANSPLHF.

The chain joins TRBV5-1 to TRBJ2-5, with TRBD2 as a possible D gene (6 bases). Deletions cut 1 base from V and 5 bases from J, with 12 bases between. The CDR3 runs to 14 residues. Germline CDR1 and CDR2: SGHRS and YFSETQ. The CDR3: CASSLFGGGETQYF. In DNA form, the CDR3 reads TGCGCCAGCAGCTTGTTCGGGGGTGGGGAGACCCAGTACTTC.